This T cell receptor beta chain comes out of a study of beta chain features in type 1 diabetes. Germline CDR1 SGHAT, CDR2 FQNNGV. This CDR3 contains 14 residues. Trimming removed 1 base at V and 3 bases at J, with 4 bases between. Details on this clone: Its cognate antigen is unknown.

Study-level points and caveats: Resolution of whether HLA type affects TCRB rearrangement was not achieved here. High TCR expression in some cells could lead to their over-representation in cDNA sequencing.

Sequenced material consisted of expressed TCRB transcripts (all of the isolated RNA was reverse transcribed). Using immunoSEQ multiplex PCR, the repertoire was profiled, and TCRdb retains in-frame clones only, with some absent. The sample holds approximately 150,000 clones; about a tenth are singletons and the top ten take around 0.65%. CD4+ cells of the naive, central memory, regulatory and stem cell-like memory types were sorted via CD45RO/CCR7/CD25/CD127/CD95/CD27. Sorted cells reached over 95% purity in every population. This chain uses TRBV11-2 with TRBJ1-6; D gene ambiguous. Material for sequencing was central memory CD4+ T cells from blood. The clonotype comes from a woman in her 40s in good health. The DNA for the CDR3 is TGTGCCAGCAGCTTAGCCTACTATAATTCACCCCTCCACTTT. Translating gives CASSLAYYNSPLHF.